Here is one T cell receptor beta chain with its context. Its specific antigen is unknown. Per-base qualities were not stored, and no clone one base away is much larger. To sequence the TCRbeta CDR3 region, genomic DNA was isolated from the sorted cells. TCRbeta CDR3 regions were sequenced using the immunoSEQ Assay. TCRdb mirrors the immuneACCESS table, restricted to in-frame sequences. Some clones are absent from its copies; in checked studies, under half trace to an unresolved V gene, and the reason for the others is unknown. A total of 20,000 to 25,000 clones appear in this sample, over 60% of them only once. About 17% of the sample belongs to the ten largest clones. The trial excluded patients who had a history of autoimmune disease or who were on systemic immunosuppression. Peripheral blood for TCR sequencing was drawn from every dose cohort at baseline, at cycle 4 day 1 and at cycle 7 day 1. Samples were obtained from an open-label, multicenter, first-in-human phase I dose-escalation trial of ivuxolimab. The trial enrolled adults with locally advanced or metastatic head and neck squamous cell, hepatocellular, melanoma or renal cell carcinoma. Before TCR sequencing, CD4+ T cells and CD8+ T cells from peripheral blood were sorted into separate populations.

Trimming removed 4 bases from V and 4 bases from J, leaving 14 bases between the germline ends. CDR1 and CDR2, looked up from the germline V gene, are SQVTM and ANQGSEA. The CDR3 holds 14 amino acids from the cysteine to the phenylalanine. The entry retains the CDR3 DNA only, 42 bases that are in frame from base 1. This record belongs to a study of OX40 agonist ivuxolimab in advanced cancers. Concerning the study at large: Ivuxolimab was a fully human IgG2 agonistic monoclonal antibody targeting the costimulatory receptor OX40 (CD134). Intravenous ivuxolimab was administered to patients every 2 weeks at six dose levels: 0.01, 0.1, 0.3, 1.5, 3 and 10 mg/kg. Among the 50 to 55 dose-escalation patients, around 19 had hepatocellular carcinoma, around 15 melanoma, 9 renal cell carcinoma and 9 head and neck cancer. A male proportion of about 79% and a mean age of about 60 years, ranging from roughly 23 to 85, were recorded for the dose-escalation cohort. Prior anti-PD-1, anti-PD-L1 or anti-CTLA-4 therapy was permitted, and approximately 40% of dose-escalation patients had received checkpoint inhibitors. Partial responses were achieved by three dose-escalation patients, of whom one had hepatocellular carcinoma and two had cutaneous melanoma. Peripheral TCRbeta sequencing was intended to test whether TCR sequence diversity was altered and clonal T-cell expansion was caused by ivuxolimab. The paper describes the monotherapy dose-escalation part (N of about 47 patients) of the phase I trial of ivuxolimab. General conclusions and limits of the study: Partial responders in the 0.1-3.0 mg/kg groups had among the lowest normalized peripheral clonal expansion, especially among CD8+ T cells. Clonal expansion of both CD4+ and CD8+ blood T cells was observed from baseline to week 6 at doses 0.1 to 3.0 mg/kg. Low levels of normalized T-cell clonal expansion were also seen in some patients who did not respond. The antigen specificity of the clonally expanded peripheral T cells was not determined. After ivuxolimab, more expanded clones were found on average in CD8+ T cells than in CD4+ T cells.

Sequences were derived from CD4+ or CD8+ T cells sorted from blood, sampled in a trial of the OX40 agonist ivuxolimab. Recombination joined TRBV29-1 with TRBJ2-1; TRBD1 is possibly the D segment (5 matching bases). This receptor was taken from an adult with an advanced solid tumor such as melanoma, head and neck, liver or kidney cancer. The encoded CDR3 is CSVGTRAQYNEQFF. The bases are TGCAGCGTTGGGACAAGAGCTCAATACAATGAGCAGTTCTTC.